The sequence of this T cell receptor beta chain was determined in a study of a mutant IDH1 vaccine in newly diagnosed glioma. Across the study: Patients began vaccination 4-6 weeks after radiotherapy alone, or with temozolomide cycles.

The CDR3 spans 15 residues. The V gene's germline CDR1 is SGHDN and CDR2 FVKESK. V was cut by 2 bases and J by 4 bases, with 15 bases left in between. As regards this clone: Its target is not known.

Time point here: week 5, during vaccination. Vaccination comprised doses that each held 300 ug of mutant IDH1 20-mer peptide, plus topical imiquimod. Here immunoSEQ multiplex PCR was the method, and the copy in TCRdb shows in-frame clones only, minus some. The sample includes some 33,000 clones, roughly three fifths seen only once; the top ten take more than 9.5%. The receptor was derived from a woman aged 18-29 years with glioma. The chain has TRBV14 and TRBJ2-7; no reliable D call. Sequencing used PBMCs, obtained from a glioma patient whose treatment included an IDH1 peptide vaccine. CDR3 region: CASSQLGPYSYEQYF. The CDR3 bases are TGTGCCAGCAGCCAATTAGGGCCCTACTCTTACGAGCAGTACTTC.